This T cell receptor (beta chain) was captured in a study of shared clonotypes between healthy human individuals (dated by TCRdb to about 2020). Turning to the overall study: A few men and two women, aged 18 to 49 years, made up the cohort. Libraries were prepared and TCR repertoires were sequenced by different laboratories using diverse techniques, in order to increase sequencing depth and limit assay-specific biases. Blood TCR repertoires of about 5 healthy adults were deeply sequenced to estimate repertoire size and the extent of clonotype sharing between individuals. Per donor, three plates each were used for CD4 naive and CD4 memory, two for CD8 naive, and one for CD8 memory. Each donor's leukapheresis produced roughly between about 0.8 and 10 billion PBMCs.

Using the deep immunoSEQ assay, TCR CDR3 regions were amplified from genomic DNA by multiplex PCR. For each cell subset, the extracted genomic DNA was distributed evenly across all wells of several immunoSEQ 96-well plates, and each plate served as one replicate. For sorted subsets, each replicate PCR was loaded with roughly 0.2 ug genomic DNA, equivalent to about 30,000 T cell genomes. Purified libraries were quantified with a Qubit 3.0 fluorometer, sized on a Bioanalyzer 2100, and re-quantified with the KAPA Library Quantification kit. A separate single-read 150-cycle Illumina NextSeq 550 flow cell was used to sequence each immunoSEQ 96-well plate. Per the original workflow: Because the immunoSEQ output held only junctional sequences and lacked quality scores, the filtering could not match the filtering applied to full-length reads. To assign V/J genes and CDR3, sequences were annotated using PyIR, a Python wrapper for IgBLAST v1.9, with IMGT germline references. Reads were filtered out if the reads had weak V/J assignments (E-value above 1e-6), no CDR3, stop codons, out-of-frame junctions, or ambiguous translated residues. A V3J clonotype was defined by an identical inferred V gene, J gene, and CDR3 amino acid sequence. Percentage overlap between repertoires was computed as shared unique clonotypes divided by the size of the smaller repertoire. Repertoire richness was assessed with RTK rarefaction, the Chao1 estimator, and Recon v2.1 estimates of unobserved clonotypes. For all TCRbeta clonotypes obtained by the gDNA method from a few donors, generation probabilities were computed with OLGA. TCRdb carries this immuneACCESS record with in-frame sequences only. Its versions omit some clonotypes, under half of them owing to an unresolved V gene in the studies checked, with the rest unexplained. V and J calls and clone size come straight from that table; D and trimming were deduced from the DNA. A total of about 2.4 million clones appear in this sample, roughly 93% of them only once. The ten top clones hold about 0.34% of the sample.

This clone was seen once. Which antigen it targets is not known. No base qualities exist here, and no much larger clone lies one base off it. Study-wide findings and limitations: Estimated clonotype richness was generally larger for naive than for memory subsets. Sampling was restricted to blood, and TCR repertoires in tissues likely differ from the TCR repertoires found in blood. Higher generation probabilities were observed for clonotypes shared by all four sorted-subset donors than for non-shared clonotypes. Because the study included a small number of donors, the genetic and exposure-history diversity represented was limited. Pairwise subsampling led to the expectation that sequencing depth would affect the degree of clonotype sharing among donors. Approximately 5% of naive CD4, 3.5% of naive CD8, about 2.5% of memory CD4, and 0.35% to 0.4% of memory CD8 clonotypes were shared across several donors. Incomplete sequencing was indicated by rarefaction of sorted-subset datasets, despite the large sequencing depth.

The donors were healthy, HIV-negative adults who had no recently reported acute infections or vaccinations. Only Caucasian adults living in Nashville, Tennessee, USA were represented among the donors. CD4+ T cells were enriched by magnetic negative selection, after which naive cells were positively selected on CD45RA and the negative fraction was taken as the memory subset. Blood was collected by leukapheresis, and PBMCs were isolated by Ficoll-Histopaque density gradient centrifugation and then cryopreserved in liquid nitrogen vapor phase. Analytical flow cytometry was used to check the purity and quantity of each magnetically sorted T cell population. Genomic DNA was isolated from every sorted fraction and measured by UV absorbance on a Nanodrop 2000c. Looking up the germline V gene yields CDR1 SQVTM and CDR2 ANQGSEA. The trim is 8 bases for V and 5 bases for J, with a gap of 15 bases between the germline ends. From the cysteine up to the phenylalanine, the CDR3 has a length of 13 residues. The only DNA kept is the CDR3, 39 bases in frame from the first base.

The TCR originated in a man between 18 and 35 years old in good health. Some clones in this sample may be carry-over from other donors' samples. The chain is assembled from TRBV29-1 and TRBJ1-4, with TRBD1 tentatively as D gene (5 bases match). Sequencing was performed on naive CD4+ T cells from PBMCs. The cell subset or site label of this sample denotes: CD45RA+ positively selected. The DNA is TGCAGCATCCGGGACGGTGGCAATGAAAAACTGTTTTTT. Its product reads: CSIRDGGNEKLFF.